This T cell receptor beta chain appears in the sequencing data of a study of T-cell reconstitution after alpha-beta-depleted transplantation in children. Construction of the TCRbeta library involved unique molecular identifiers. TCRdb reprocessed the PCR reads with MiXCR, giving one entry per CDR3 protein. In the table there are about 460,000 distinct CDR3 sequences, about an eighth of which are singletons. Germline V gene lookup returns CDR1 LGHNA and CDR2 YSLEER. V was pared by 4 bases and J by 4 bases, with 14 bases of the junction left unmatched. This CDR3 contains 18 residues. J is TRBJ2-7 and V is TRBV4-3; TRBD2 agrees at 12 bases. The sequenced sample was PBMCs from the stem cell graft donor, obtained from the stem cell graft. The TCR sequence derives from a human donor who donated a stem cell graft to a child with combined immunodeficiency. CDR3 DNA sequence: TGCGCCAGCAGCCCCGGACTAGCGGGGAACCCCCGCGAATACGAGCAGTACTTC. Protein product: CASSPGLAGNPREYEQYF.